A single sample gave rise to the 7 T cell receptor beta chains below, sequenced in a study of molecular identifiers for immune sequencing clone quantification. TCRdb recomputed calls from the PCR reads with MiXCR, one row per CDR3 protein. The sample holds just under 650,000 distinct CDR3 sequences, about 20% seen once. Source material: naive CD8+ T cells from blood, with Jurkat cell RNA spiked in. Sample subset: FACS-sorted CD8+CD4-CCR7+CD45RA+ naive T cells. Receptor source: a human donor in good health. Some libraries in this study had Jurkat cell RNA spiked in.

This clonotype was recorded at least ten times. The gene calls are TRBV10-3 and TRBJ2-7; D may be TRBD1 (6 bases). Germline V gene lookup returns CDR1 ENHRY and CDR2 SYGVKD. Trimming pared 1 base from V and 2 bases from J, leaving 12 bases between. The CDR3 sequence is 15 residues long. This CDR3 reads CAISELQGFAYEQYF. CDR3 bases: TGTGCCATCAGTGAGTTACAGGGATTTGCCTACGAGCAGTACTTC.

Concerning this clonotype itself: A clone one base away is much larger, so this may be a read error. The rearrangement uses TRBV6-1 and TRBJ1-1, with TRBD1 identical over 7 bases. Germline V CDR1 and CDR2: MNHNS, SASEGT. The CDR3 is made up of 14 amino acids. The CDR3 bases are TGTGCCGGCAGTACCTGGGCAGGGGGCACTGAAGCTTTCTTT. Residues: CAGSTWAGGTEAFF.

This clonotype was seen only a few times. The V and J genes are TRBV4-1 and TRBJ2-3; no definite D call. The CDR3 is 14 residues long. The germline V gene has CDR1 MGHRA and CDR2 YSYEKL. Between the trimmed V and J ends, which lost 6 bases and 6 bases, there was a span of 16 bases. CDR3 sequence: CASSAEDPGDTQYF. CDR3 DNA: TGCGCCAGCAGTGCTGAAGATCCCGGGGATACGCAGTATTTT.

This clonotype was found many times. The chain recombines TRBV4-3 with TRBJ1-5; D ambiguous. Trimming took 0 bases from V and 3 from J, leaving 9 bases between them. Germline CDR1 is LGHNA and CDR2 is YSLEER. The CDR3 has 15 amino acids. CDR3 nucleotide sequence: TGCGCCAGCAGCCAAGATCGCGGTTACAATCAGCCCCAGCATTTT. This translates into CASSQDRGYNQPQHF.

V usage is TRBV5-8 and J usage is TRBJ2-1; 7 bases are shared with TRBD1. This CDR3 region has 15 residues. Germline CDR1 reads SGHTS; CDR2 reads YDEGEE. Germline trimming cut 4 bases from V and 0 bases from J; bases unmatched to any gene: 4. Here the CDR3 reads CASSTGAASYNEQFF. The DNA for the CDR3 is TGTGCCAGCAGCACAGGGGCAGCCTCCTACAATGAGCAGTTCTTC.

This clonotype was counted at least ten times. This rearrangement joins TRBV5-4 to TRBJ1-2; D ambiguous. The germline gives CDR1 SGHNT, CDR2 YYREEE (reference sequence). CDR3 length: 14 amino acids. The V end lost 0 bases, the J end lost 6 bases, and 12 bases lay between the germline ends. The CDR3 region is CASSLAFSVNGYTF. The CDR3, as DNA: TGTGCCAGCAGCTTGGCCTTCAGCGTAAATGGCTACACCTTC.

In this sample, this clonotype turned up a few times. The chain employs TRBV6-2 or TRBV6-3 and TRBJ1-4; no definite D call. The V gene lost 7 bases and the J gene lost 0 bases, with 12 bases spanning the gap. CDR1 and CDR2 (germline): MNHEY, SVGEGT. The CDR3 extends over 15 amino acids. CDR3 coding DNA: TGTGCCAGCACTATTTCAGCGTCAACTAATGAAAAACTGTTTTTT. Encoded protein: CASTISASTNEKLFF.